The 23 T cell receptor beta chains given below trace back to one sample, sequenced in a study of cytomegalovirus exposure and HLA in healthy donors. The PCR contained 60 Vbeta and 13 Jbeta primers. Assay: immunoSEQ multiplex PCR; the TCRdb copy retains only in-frame clones and omits some. Here the sample spans over 60,000 clones, 60% to 75% being singletons. The specimen sequenced was PBMCs. Every receptor here comes from a male donor in good health and CMV-seropositive.

This rearrangement joins TRBV6-6 to TRBJ1-1; 7 bases line up with TRBD1. Trimming at V came to 6 bases and at J to 1 base, leaving 8 bases not matched to a gene. The CDR3 length is 15 residues. The germline CDR1 and CDR2 sequences are MNHNY and SVGAGI (reference sequence). The chain's CDR3 is CASRGTVQGNTEAFF. The CDR3 region has the DNA TGTGCCAGCAGAGGGACAGTTCAGGGGAACACTGAAGCTTTCTTT.

V gene TRBV27 combines with J gene TRBJ2-7; 10 bases are a match to TRBD1. The CDR3 runs 15 residues. Germline V gene lookup returns CDR1 MNHEY and CDR2 SMNVEV (reference sequence). After removal of 5 bases from V and 7 bases from J, the junction contained 11 bases not matched to a gene. CDR3: CASSTGQGPQVEQYF. CDR3 in DNA: TGTGCCAGCAGTACGGGACAGGGGCCCCAGGTGGAGCAGTACTTC.

The V gene is TRBV7-3, the J gene TRBJ2-1, with TRBD2 matching over 9 bases. There are 14 residues in the CDR3. Germline V CDR1 and CDR2: SGHTA, FQGTGA. V lost 5 bases, J lost 9 bases, and 8 bases stayed unmatched. The CDR3 spells CASSRTSDEVEQFF. The CDR3 DNA reads TGTGCCAGCAGCCGGACTAGCGATGAAGTTGAGCAGTTCTTC.

J is TRBJ2-2 and V is TRBV9; TRBD2 matches 10 bases. Germline lookup yields CDR1 SGDLS and CDR2 YYNGEE. V dropped 4 bases and J dropped 7; count of bases not matched to a gene: 10. CDR3 length: 16 amino acids. The DNA of the CDR3 is TGTGCCAGCAGCCCCCTAGCGGGAGAGTGGGTCGGGGAGCTGTTTTTT. Its protein is CASSPLAGEWVGELFF.

The V and J genes are TRBV9 and TRBJ2-5; 7 bases map to TRBD1. This CDR3 is built from 11 residues. The J segment lost 11 bases and the V segment lost 4 bases, leaving 5 bases of the junction unmatched. Per germline, CDR1 SGDLS and CDR2 YYNGEE. CDR3 sequence reads: CASSSQGEQYF. In DNA form, the CDR3 reads TGTGCCAGCAGCTCTCAGGGGGAGCAGTACTTC.

J is TRBJ2-2 and V is TRBV5-4, with 8 bases aligning to TRBD1. Germline assignment: CDR1 SGHNT and CDR2 YYREEE (reference sequence). The CDR3 contains 14 residues. V was clipped by 4 bases and J by 5 bases; unmatched bases: 4. The CDR3 DNA sequence: TGTGCCAGCAGCCAGGGGGCGCAAACCGGGGAGCTGTTTTTT. Translation: CASSQGAQTGELFF.

The chain employs TRBV4-1 and TRBJ2-4; 7 bases map to TRBD2. The CDR3 loop spans 17 amino acids. J gave up 2 bases and V 1 base, and 8 bases lay outside the gene matches. Germline loops: CDR1 MGHRA, CDR2 YSYEKL. CDR3 loop: CASSQVLEAGSKNIQYF. CDR3 bases: TGCGCCAGCAGCCAAGTCCTAGAAGCGGGGTCCAAAAACATTCAGTACTTC.

V and J are TRBV11-2 and TRBJ2-5; maybe TRBD2 (6 bases). Germline-derived CDR1 and CDR2 are SGHAT and FQNNGV. The ends were cut back, 3 bases at V and 5 bases at J, with 7 bases in the middle. The CDR3 runs to 12 residues. The CDR3 nucleotides are TGTGCCAGCAGCTTTCGGGGGGAGACCCAGTACTTC. It codes for CASSFRGETQYF.

The CDR3 DNA sequence: TGTGCCAGCAGCTTGTTTAGTGGGGGGGCGGCAGAGACCCAGTACTTC. Protein sequence: CASSLFSGGAAETQYF. This chain uses TRBV5-4 with TRBJ2-5, with a weak D call TRBD2 (7 bases). CDR3 length: 16 residues. Germline CDR1 reads SGHNT; CDR2 reads YYREEE (reference sequence). V was cut by 1 base and J by 4 bases, with 17 bases left in between.

The chain links TRBV15 to TRBJ2-1; 7 bases line up with TRBD1. The V gene end was trimmed by 4 bases and the J gene end by 0 bases; junction bases not matched to a gene: 6. This CDR3 spans 16 amino acids. Germline loops: CDR1 LNHNV, CDR2 YYDKDF (reference sequence). CDR3 in DNA: TGTGCCACCAGCACCCTGACAGGGCCCTCCTACAATGAGCAGTTCTTC. It codes for CATSTLTGPSYNEQFF.

The CDR3 nucleotides read TGTGCCAGCAGTGAAGTCGCGCCGGGGGAGCAGTACTTC. This gives the protein CASSEVAPGEQYF. The gene calls are TRBV25-1 and TRBJ2-7, with D possibly matching TRBD2 (5 bases). With 2 bases removed from V and 7 bases from J, the gap between germline ends came to 12 bases. Per germline, CDR1 MGHDK and CDR2 SYGVNS. The CDR3 is made up of 13 amino acids.

This clone has a handful of counts. V is TRBV6-5 and J is TRBJ1-2; D is ambiguous. The V end was cut by 0 bases, the J end by 9 bases, with 17 bases between. The CDR3 contains 15 residues. Germline loops: CDR1 MNHEY, CDR2 SVGAGI. As DNA, the CDR3 is TGTGCCAGCAGTTACTCCGTTGGCGAGCCCGGGAGCTACACCTTC. Translated, it gives CASSYSVGEPGSYTF.

The rearrangement joins TRBV4-1 to TRBJ2-3; D may be TRBD2 (6 bases). The CDR3 is made up of 16 amino acids. Germline-derived CDR1 and CDR2 are MGHRA and YSYEKL. V was trimmed by 3 bases and J by 1 base, leaving 14 bases between them. CDR3 bases: TGCGCCAGCAGCCACCCGGGACTTCGCCGCACAGATACGCAGTATTTT. It yields the protein CASSHPGLRRTDTQYF.

This clone was counted between two and nine times. The V call is TRBV5-8, the J call TRBJ2-3; D might be TRBD1 (5 bases). The germline V gene encodes CDR1 SGHTS and CDR2 YDEGEE. There are 14 residues in the CDR3. Trimming cost V 3 bases and J 2 bases, with 10 bases left between them. This chain's CDR3 is CASSSLTVTDTQYF. The CDR3 region has the DNA TGTGCCAGCAGCTCCTTGACAGTCACAGATACGCAGTATTTT.

The chain has TRBV15 and TRBJ2-7, with TRBD2 as a possible D gene (6 bases). Germline loops: CDR1 LNHNV, CDR2 YYDKDF (reference sequence). The CDR3 has 13 amino acids. Trimming stripped 3 bases from V and 3 bases from J, with 9 bases between. This chain's CDR3 is CATSRGSGYEQYF. Written as DNA, the CDR3 is TGTGCCACCAGCAGGGGTAGCGGCTACGAGCAGTACTTC.

A few counts support this clone. This chain links TRBV5-1 with TRBJ1-2; 8 bases fit TRBD1. The V and J ends lost 8 bases and 8 bases, in that order; junction bases with no gene match: 8. Germline V lookup: CDR1 SGHRS, CDR2 YFSETQ. This CDR3 is built from 12 residues. CDR3 in amino acids: CASKETGAGYTF. The CDR3 nucleotides are TGCGCCAGTAAGGAGACAGGGGCGGGCTACACCTTC.

This chain links TRBV18 with TRBJ1-4; D may be TRBD1 (6 bases). This CDR3 region has 16 residues. V dropped 0 bases and J dropped 1 base, with 9 bases sitting between them. Per the germline V gene, CDR1 is KGHSH and CDR2 is LQKENI. CDR3 region: CASSPPRGGTNEKLFF. CDR3 coding DNA: TGTGCCAGCTCACCACCTCGAGGGGGAACTAATGAAAAACTGTTTTTT.

The chain carries TRBV18 and TRBJ2-2; the match to TRBD1 covers 8 bases. The CDR3 loop spans 18 amino acids. J was trimmed by 1 base and V by 2 bases; bases with no gene match: 9. Germline CDR1 reads KGHSH; CDR2 reads LQKENI. CDR3 amino acids: CASSPSPGQVGNTGELFF. In DNA, the CDR3 is TGTGCCAGCTCACCATCACCGGGACAGGTGGGGAACACCGGGGAGCTGTTTTTT.

V is TRBV5-5 and J is TRBJ2-7; D may be TRBD2 (6 bases). Trimming removed 1 base from V and 2 bases from J, with 13 bases in between. Germline V gives CDR1 SGHKS, CDR2 YYEKEE (reference sequence). The CDR3 runs 15 residues. The CDR3, as DNA: TGTGCCAGCAGCTTGACGGGAGCTTACACCTACGAGCAGTACTTC. Protein product: CASSLTGAYTYEQYF.

V usage is TRBV6-1 and J usage is TRBJ2-6; no clear D gene. The CDR3 is 15 residues long. Trimming shortened V by 7 bases and J by 0 bases, and 10 bases separated the two germline ends. Germline V gene lookup returns CDR1 MNHNS and CDR2 SASEGT. Here the CDR3 reads CASTPLSSGANVLTF. CDR3 DNA sequence: TGTGCCAGCACCCCCCTGTCCTCTGGGGCCAACGTCCTGACTTTC.

The rearrangement links TRBV6-5 to TRBJ1-4, with D perhaps matching TRBD1 (6 bases). Between the trimmed V and J ends, which lost 6 bases and 5 bases, there was a span of 13 bases. The CDR3 length is 14 residues. The germline V gene encodes CDR1 MNHEY and CDR2 SVGAGI. The CDR3 here is CASRPGQRNEKLFF. The CDR3 nucleotides are TGTGCCAGCAGACCAGGACAGAGAAATGAAAAACTGTTTTTT.

This chain links TRBV30 with TRBJ1-5; 7 nucleotides line up with TRBD1. The CDR3 extends over 16 amino acids. Germline CDR1 is GTSNPN and CDR2 is SVGIG (reference sequence). Trimming cost V 4 bases and J 2 bases; bases outside gene matches: 11. CDR3 sequence (DNA): TGTGCCTGGATCACGGGGGGGGGACAGCGCAATCAGCCCCAGCATTTT. This gives the protein CAWITGGGQRNQPQHF. The full variable domain, completed using reference TRBV30 and TRBJ1-5, is SQTIHQWPATLVQPVGSPLSLECTVEGTSNPNLYWYRQAAGRGLQLLFYSVGIGQISSEVPQNLSASRPQDRQFILSSKKLLLSDSGFYLCAWITGGGQRNQPQHFGDGTRLSIL.

The V call is TRBV5-1, the J call TRBJ1-4, with 8 bases fitting TRBD1. This CDR3 region has 14 residues. Germline V gives CDR1 SGHRS, CDR2 YFSETQ. V lost 4 bases and J lost 7; bases outside the gene matches: 6. The CDR3 region is CASSPQGGAEKLFF. The CDR3 DNA is TGCGCCAGCAGCCCACAGGGGGGGGCTGAAAAACTGTTTTTT.